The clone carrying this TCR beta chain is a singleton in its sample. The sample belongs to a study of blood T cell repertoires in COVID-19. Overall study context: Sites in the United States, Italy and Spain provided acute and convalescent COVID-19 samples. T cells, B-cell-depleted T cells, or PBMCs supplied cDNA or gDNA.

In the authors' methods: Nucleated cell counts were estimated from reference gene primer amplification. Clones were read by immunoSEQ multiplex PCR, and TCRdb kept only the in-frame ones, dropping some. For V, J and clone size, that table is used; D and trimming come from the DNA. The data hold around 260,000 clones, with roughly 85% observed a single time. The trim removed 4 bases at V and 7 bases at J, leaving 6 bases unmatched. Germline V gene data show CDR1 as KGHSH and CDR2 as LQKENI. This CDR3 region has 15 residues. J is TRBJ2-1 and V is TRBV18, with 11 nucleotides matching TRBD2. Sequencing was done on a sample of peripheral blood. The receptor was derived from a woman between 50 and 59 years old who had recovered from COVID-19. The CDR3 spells CASSQLAGDGNEQFF. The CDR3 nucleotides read TGTGCCAGCTCACAACTAGCGGGGGACGGGAATGAGCAGTTCTTC.